These 20 T cell receptor beta chains share one sample of origin, sequenced in a study of T cell changes during pregnancy in multiple sclerosis (dated by TCRdb to about 2019). The protocol used for the library was the immunoSEQ multiplex PCR assay. In its TCRdb copy, this immuneACCESS table keeps in-frame sequences only and misses some clones. Where compared with another copy, unresolved V genes explain less than half of these, and the others have no known cause. The table for this sample lists 50,000 to 65,000 clones; approximately 91% of them were counted only once. Clones ranked in the top ten supply 1% to 1.5% of the sample. This specimen was peripheral blood, taken in the second trimester of pregnancy. All receptors derive from a female donor with multiple sclerosis, enrolled in a pregnancy study.

This chain links TRBV4-1 with TRBJ2-7; weak D call: TRBD1 (5 bases). Germline V gene data show CDR1 as MGHRA and CDR2 as YSYEKL. The CDR3 has 13 amino acids. The V gene lost 4 bases and the J gene lost 2 bases, with 9 bases spanning the gap. CDR3 protein: CASSRQGAYEQYF. The DNA for the CDR3 is TGCGCCAGCAGCCGTCAAGGGGCCTACGAGCAGTACTTC.

The chain uses TRBV21-1 and TRBJ1-5. TRBV21-1 is a pseudogene locus. This CDR3 region has 11 residues. The CDR3 DNA follows: TGTGCCAGCACCTCGGGGCAGCCCCAGCATTTT. Its translation: CASTSGQPQHF.

This clone showed up just a few times. The V and J genes are TRBV19 and TRBJ1-5, with unresolved D. Germline CDR1 is LNHDA and CDR2 is SQIVND (reference sequence). The CDR3 is made up of 13 amino acids. The CDR3 reads CAGGELGNQPQHF. CDR3 in DNA: TGTGCGGGCGGGGAGTTGGGCAATCAGCCCCAGCATTTT.

The genes are TRBV6-1 and TRBJ1-3, with 9 bases identical to TRBD1. The germline gives CDR1 MNHNS, CDR2 SASEGT. This CDR3 is built from 15 residues. V trimming: 5 bases; J trimming: 4 bases; junction bases outside the gene matches: 6. The CDR3 DNA reads TGTGCCAGCAGTCTTGACAGGGGGACGGGAAACACCATATATTTT. This encodes CASSLDRGTGNTIYF.

CDR3 loop: CASSGGDSGELFF. CDR3 coding DNA: TGTGCCAGTAGTGGGGGGGATAGCGGGGAGCTGTTTTTT. V is TRBV19 and J is TRBJ2-2, with TRBD2 identical over 7 bases. Germline values: CDR1 LNHDA, CDR2 SQIVND (reference sequence). V was pared by 5 bases and J by 7 bases, with 4 bases of the junction left unmatched. The CDR3 runs 13 residues.

This sequence joins TRBV15 and TRBJ2-5; tentatively, D is TRBD1 (5 bases). Germline V gene data show CDR1 as LNHNV and CDR2 as YYDKDF (reference sequence). V was shortened by 3 bases and J by 1 base, with 15 bases between the two germline ends. This CDR3 has 16 residues. The CDR3 protein is CATSRSRVGPQETQYF. The DNA of the CDR3 is TGTGCCACCAGCAGGTCCAGGGTCGGCCCCCAAGAGACCCAGTACTTC.

This chain uses TRBV25-1 with TRBJ2-3; 10 bases match TRBD1. Germline values: CDR1 MGHDK, CDR2 SYGVNS. Germline trimming cut 1 base from V and 3 bases from J; bases unmatched to any gene: 4. The CDR3 covers 16 residues. The CDR3 coding sequence is TGTGCCAGCAGTGAATCCGGGACAGGGGTGACAGATACGCAGTATTTT. Translated, it gives CASSESGTGVTDTQYF.

This rearrangement joins TRBV9 to TRBJ1-1; no clear D. V was cut by 1 base and J by 1 base, with 11 bases left in between. This CDR3 region has 15 residues. Germline V gives CDR1 SGDLS, CDR2 YYNGEE. This CDR3 is CASSVYSGWNTEAFF. CDR3 bases: TGTGCCAGCAGCGTATATAGTGGTTGGAACACTGAAGCTTTCTTT.

V and J are TRBV11-2 and TRBJ2-5; D perhaps matches TRBD2 (5 bases). The ends were cut back, 4 bases at V and 3 bases at J, with 9 bases in the middle. This CDR3 spans 13 amino acids. CDR1 is SGHAT and CDR2 is FQNNGV in the germline V gene. The CDR3 DNA reads as TGTGCCAGCAGCTCTTGGACTGAAGAGACCCAGTACTTC. It translates to CASSSWTEETQYF. The full variable domain, rest sourced from reference TRBV11-2 and TRBJ2-5, is EAGVAQSPRYKIIEKRQSVAFWCNPISGHATLYWYQQILGQGPKLLIQFQNNGVVDDSQLPKDRFSAERLKGVDSTLKIQPAKLEDSAVYLCASSSWTEETQYFGPGTRLLVL.

The CDR3 region is CATSWGSIGSPLHF. For the CDR3, the DNA is TGTGCCACCAGCTGGGGCTCGATAGGTTCACCCCTCCACTTT. The chain joins TRBV15 to TRBJ1-6; D is perhaps TRBD1 (5 bases). The CDR3 totals 14 residues. V was cut by 5 bases and J by 9 bases, with 14 bases left in between. Germline values: CDR1 LNHNV, CDR2 YYDKDF (reference sequence). The whole variable domain, filled in from reference TRBV15 and TRBJ1-6, reads DAMVIQNPRYQVTQFGKPVTLSCSQTLNHNVMYWYQQKSSQAPKLLFHYYDKDFNNEADTPDNFQSRRPNTSFCFLDIRSPGLGDTAMYLCATSWGSIGSPLHFGNGTRLTVT.

This clone was picked up one time. V usage is TRBV6-5 and J usage is TRBJ2-7, with 9 bases matching TRBD1. The V gene's germline CDR1 is MNHEY and CDR2 SVGAGI. Trimming removed 6 bases from V and 5 bases from J; junction bases left unmatched: 5. The length of the CDR3 is 13 residues. CDR3 bases: TGTGCCAGCAGGTTGGACAGGGGAGACGAGCAGTACTTC. It codes for CASRLDRGDEQYF.

The chain joins TRBV4-2 to TRBJ1-2; possible D gene TRBD1, 5 bases. The CDR3 is 14 amino acids. Germline values: CDR1 LGHNA, CDR2 YNFKEQ. Trimming took off 1 base at V and 0 bases at J, with 6 bases between the two ends. The CDR3, as DNA: TGTGCCAGCAGCCAAGGACAGACTAACTATGGCTACACCTTC. Protein product: CASSQGQTNYGYTF.

The chain has TRBV6-1 and TRBJ1-4; no clear D gene. CDR1 is MNHNS and CDR2 is SASEGT in the germline V gene. CDR3 length: 12 residues. V was pared by 6 bases and J by 4 bases, with 6 bases between. The CDR3 DNA reads TGTGCCAGCAGGGCTTTTAATGAAAAACTGTTTTTT. Its protein is CASRAFNEKLFF.

V and J are TRBV19 and TRBJ2-7; D is perhaps TRBD2 (5 bases). This CDR3 contains 13 residues. Germline lookup yields CDR1 LNHDA and CDR2 SQIVND (reference sequence). With 4 bases removed from V and 3 bases from J, the gap between germline ends came to 10 bases. CDR3 DNA sequence: TGTGCCAGTAGTACCGGGGTAGGCTACGAGCAGTACTTC. This sequence encodes CASSTGVGYEQYF.

The chain links TRBV5-6 to TRBJ2-7; TRBD2 aligns across 12 bases. The V and J ends lost 6 bases and 3 bases, in that order; junction bases with no gene match: 7. This CDR3 contains 15 residues. CDR1 is SGHDT and CDR2 is YYEEEE in the germline V gene. CDR3 region: CASKWTSGELYEQYF. The DNA for the CDR3 is TGTGCCAGCAAGTGGACTAGCGGGGAACTCTACGAGCAGTACTTC.

This chain connects TRBV4-3 to TRBJ2-5; 9 bases are shared with TRBD2. The CDR3 is 20 residues long. The V gene end was trimmed by 0 bases and the J gene end by 2 bases; junction bases not matched to a gene: 16. CDR1 and CDR2 from the germline V gene are LGHNA and YSLEER. This chain's CDR3 is CASSQDLTEWASGIQETQYF. As DNA, the CDR3 is TGCGCCAGCAGCCAAGATTTGACGGAATGGGCTAGCGGGATACAAGAGACCCAGTACTTC.

This clone appeared a few times. V usage is TRBV28 and J usage is TRBJ2-7, with D perhaps matching TRBD1 (5 bases). The V end was cut by 4 bases, the J end by 5 bases, with 18 bases between. The CDR3 has 15 residues. In germline, CDR1 is MDHEN, CDR2 SYDVKM. The CDR3 region is CASSSVRGAKDEQYF. DNA for the CDR3: TGTGCCAGCAGTTCCGTCCGTGGGGCAAAGGACGAGCAGTACTTC.

The gene calls are TRBV5-1 and TRBJ2-5; D gene uncertain. Germline lookup yields CDR1 SGHRS and CDR2 YFSETQ. Between the trimmed V and J ends, which lost 0 bases and 5 bases, there was a span of 5 bases. CDR3 length equals 12 residues. The CDR3, as DNA: TGCGCCAGCAGCTTGGCCATGGAGACCCAGTACTTC. It encodes CASSLAMETQYF.

The genes are TRBV5-1 and TRBJ1-1; TRBD1 agrees at 9 bases. CDR3 length: 16 amino acids. The germline V gene encodes CDR1 SGHRS and CDR2 YFSETQ. The J segment lost 0 bases and the V segment lost 3 bases, leaving 6 bases of the junction unmatched. The CDR3 coding sequence is TGCGCCAGCAGCTGGGGGACAGGGCGTGTGAACACTGAAGCTTTCTTT. The encoded protein is CASSWGTGRVNTEAFF.

The chain has TRBV28 and TRBJ1-5; TRBD1 is a possible D gene (6 bases). Germline CDR1 reads MDHEN; CDR2 reads SYDVKM. This CDR3 spans 15 amino acids. Trimming removed 7 bases from V and 6 bases from J, with 19 bases in between. This CDR3 is CASKNAGELGQPQHF. The CDR3 DNA sequence: TGTGCCAGCAAGAACGCAGGGGAATTGGGTCAGCCCCAGCATTTT.